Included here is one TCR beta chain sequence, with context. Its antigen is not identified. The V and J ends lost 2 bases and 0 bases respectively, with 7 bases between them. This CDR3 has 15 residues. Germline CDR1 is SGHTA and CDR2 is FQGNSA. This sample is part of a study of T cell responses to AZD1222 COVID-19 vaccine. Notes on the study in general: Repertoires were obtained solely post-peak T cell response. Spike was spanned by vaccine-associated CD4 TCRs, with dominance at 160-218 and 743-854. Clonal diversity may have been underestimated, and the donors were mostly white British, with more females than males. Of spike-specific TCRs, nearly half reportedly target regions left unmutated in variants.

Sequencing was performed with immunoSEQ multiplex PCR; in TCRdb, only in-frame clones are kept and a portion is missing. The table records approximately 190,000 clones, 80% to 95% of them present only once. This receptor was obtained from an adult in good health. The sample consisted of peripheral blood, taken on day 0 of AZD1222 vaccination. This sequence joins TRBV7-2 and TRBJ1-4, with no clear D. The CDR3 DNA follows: TGTGCCAGCAGCTTACAGTATGCAACTAATGAAAAACTGTTTTTT. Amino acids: CASSLQYATNEKLFF. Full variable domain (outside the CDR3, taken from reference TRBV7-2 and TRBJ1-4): GAGVSQSPSNKVTEKGKDVELRCDPISGHTALYWYRQSLGQGLEFLIYFQGNSAPDKSGLPSDRFSAERTGGSVSTLTIQRTQQEDSAVYLCASSLQYATNEKLFFGSGTQLSVL.